This T cell receptor (beta chain) was sequenced for a study of T cell repertoires in cytomegalovirus infection. Study context: A matching HLA type, together with CMV infection, was signaled by public TCR beta signatures. Study-level results: Ex vivo responses were dominated by HLA-C-restricted CMV-specific TCR beta clonotypes.

From the reads, TCRdb called clonotypes with MiXCR, one entry per CDR3 protein. The sample has some 57,000 distinct CDR3 sequences, about 33% seen once; the top ten hold around 70%. This clonotype was observed a few times. Antigen unknown. The clonotype comes from a human donor in good health (CMV status not recorded). Some clones in this sample may be carry-over from other donors' samples. Sequenced: PBMCs, sequenced either directly or after in vitro stimulation (not recorded which).

The CDR3: CASSPQLAGGKETQYF. The DNA of the CDR3 is TGTGCCAGCAGTCCCCAACTAGCGGGAGGGAAAGAGACCCAGTACTTC. This chain joins TRBV28 and TRBJ2-5; 13 positions agree with TRBD2. Germline V gene lookup returns CDR1 MDHEN and CDR2 SYDVKM. V lost 5 bases and J lost 3; bases outside the gene matches: 6. CDR3 length equals 16 residues.